This T cell receptor (beta chain) was recovered during a study of cytomegalovirus exposure and HLA in healthy donors. Overall study findings and caveats: The CMV antigen specificity of a few CMV-associated chains was confirmed through in vitro analysis. There were 150 or so TCR beta chains listed as cytomegalovirus-associated.

Separate from the approximately 700-subject first cohort was the roughly 130-subject validation cohort, to which the donors belonged. Sequenced by immunoSEQ multiplex PCR; TCRdb stores in-frame clones only, minus some. The repertoire consists of tens of thousands of clones, with about 90% occurring once and the leading ten covering 3.8%. A single count supports this clone. Its target is not known. The V gene's germline CDR1 is MGHRA and CDR2 YSYEKL. Trimming cost V 3 bases and J 8 bases, with 13 bases left between them. The CDR3 covers 13 residues. J is TRBJ1-2 and V is TRBV4-1; no clear D. The specimen was PBMCs. This receptor was obtained from a woman under 30 in good health and CMV-seropositive. The CDR3 coding sequence is TGCGCCAGCAGCCAGGCGGAGCGGCAGGGCTACACCTTC. Its translation: CASSQAERQGYTF.